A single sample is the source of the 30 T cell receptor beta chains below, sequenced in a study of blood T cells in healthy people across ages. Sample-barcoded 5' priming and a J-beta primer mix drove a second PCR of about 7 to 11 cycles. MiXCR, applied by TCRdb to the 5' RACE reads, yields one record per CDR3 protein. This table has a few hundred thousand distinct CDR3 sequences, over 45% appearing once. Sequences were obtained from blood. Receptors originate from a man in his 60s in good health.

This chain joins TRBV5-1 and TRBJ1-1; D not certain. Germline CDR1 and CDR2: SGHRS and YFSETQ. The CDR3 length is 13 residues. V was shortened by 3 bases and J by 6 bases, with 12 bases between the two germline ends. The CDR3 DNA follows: TGCGCCAGCAGCTCGGACCCTCGGGCTGAAGCTTTCTTT. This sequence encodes CASSSDPRAEAFF.

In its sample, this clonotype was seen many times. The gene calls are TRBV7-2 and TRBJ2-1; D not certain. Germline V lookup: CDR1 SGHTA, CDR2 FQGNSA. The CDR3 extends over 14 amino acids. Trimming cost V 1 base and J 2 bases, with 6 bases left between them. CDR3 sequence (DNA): TGTGCCAGCAGCTTAGGCCTGGCCTACAATGAGCAGTTCTTC. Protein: CASSLGLAYNEQFF.

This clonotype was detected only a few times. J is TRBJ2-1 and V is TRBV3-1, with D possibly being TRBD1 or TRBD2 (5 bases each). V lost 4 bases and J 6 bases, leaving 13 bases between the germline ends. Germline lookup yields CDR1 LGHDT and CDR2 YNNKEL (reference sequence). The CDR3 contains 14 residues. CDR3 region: CASSRPGTLNEQFF. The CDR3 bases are TGTGCCAGCAGCCGACCCGGGACCCTCAATGAGCAGTTCTTC.

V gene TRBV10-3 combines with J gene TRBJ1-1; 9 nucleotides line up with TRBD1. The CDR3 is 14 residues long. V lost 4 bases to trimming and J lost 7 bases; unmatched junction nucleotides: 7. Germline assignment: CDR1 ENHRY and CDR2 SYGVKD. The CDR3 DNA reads TGTGCCATCAGTGGGACAGGGGCCAGGGGTGAAGCTTTCTTT. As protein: CAISGTGARGEAFF.

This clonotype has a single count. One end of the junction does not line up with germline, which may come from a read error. The CDR3 is CASSHGGSSSYNEQYF. CDR3 in DNA: TGTGCTAGCAGCCACGGGGGGTCGAGCTCCTACAATGAGCAGTACTTC. The chain has TRBV11-3 and TRBJ2-1, with 7 positions matching TRBD2. Gene TRBJ2-7 matches the end of the DNA better, so the J call may be wrong. Germline CDR1 reads SGHNT; CDR2 reads YENEEA. CDR3 length equals 16 residues.

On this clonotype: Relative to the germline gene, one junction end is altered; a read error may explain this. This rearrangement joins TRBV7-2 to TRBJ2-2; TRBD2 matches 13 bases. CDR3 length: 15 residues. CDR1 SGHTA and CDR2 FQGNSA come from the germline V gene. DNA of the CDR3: TGTGCCAGCAGGGGGACTAGCGGGAACACCGGGGGGCTGTTTTTT. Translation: CASRGTSGNTGGLFF.

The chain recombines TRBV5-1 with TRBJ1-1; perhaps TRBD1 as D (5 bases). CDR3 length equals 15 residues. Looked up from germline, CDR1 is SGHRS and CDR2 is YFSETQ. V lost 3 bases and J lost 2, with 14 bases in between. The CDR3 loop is CASSSMPGRNTEAFF. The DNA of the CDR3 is TGCGCCAGCAGCTCAATGCCGGGACGTAACACTGAAGCTTTCTTT.

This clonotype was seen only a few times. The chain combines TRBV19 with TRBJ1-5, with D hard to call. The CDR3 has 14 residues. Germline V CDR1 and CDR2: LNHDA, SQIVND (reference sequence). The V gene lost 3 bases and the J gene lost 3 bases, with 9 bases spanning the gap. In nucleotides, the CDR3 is TGTGCCAGTAGTATTACGGCCTCCAATCAGCCCCAGCATTTT. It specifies CASSITASNQPQHF.

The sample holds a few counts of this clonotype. For the CDR3, the DNA is TGTGCCAGCGCAAATATTATATCAGGGGGCGAGCAGTACTTC. As protein: CASANIISGGEQYF. This chain links TRBV27 with TRBJ2-7; TRBD1 aligns across 7 bases. This CDR3 region has 14 residues. The ends lost 8 bases at V and 6 bases at J; junction bases unmatched: 13. Germline CDR1 MNHEY, CDR2 SMNVEV (reference sequence).

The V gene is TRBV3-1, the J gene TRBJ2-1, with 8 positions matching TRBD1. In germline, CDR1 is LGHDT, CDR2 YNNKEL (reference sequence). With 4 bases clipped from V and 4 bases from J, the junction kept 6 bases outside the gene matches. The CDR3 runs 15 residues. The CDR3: CASSLFGQGYNEQFF. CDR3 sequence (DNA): TGTGCCAGCAGCCTTTTTGGACAGGGATACAATGAGCAGTTCTTC.

CDR3 protein: CASSPPGTVETQYF. In DNA form, the CDR3 reads TGTGCCAGCTCACCACCAGGGACAGTTGAGACCCAGTACTTC. This chain joins TRBV18 and TRBJ2-5; TRBD1 aligns across 7 bases. The CDR3 consists of 14 residues. In germline, CDR1 is KGHSH, CDR2 LQKENI. Germline trimming cut 0 bases from V and 5 bases from J; bases unmatched to any gene: 3.

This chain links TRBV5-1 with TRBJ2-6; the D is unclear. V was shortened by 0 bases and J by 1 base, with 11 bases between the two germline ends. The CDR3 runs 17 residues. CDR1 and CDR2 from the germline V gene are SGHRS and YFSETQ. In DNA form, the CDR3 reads TGCGCCAGCAGCTTGGGCCCGACTCCGTCTGGGGCCAACGTCCTGACTTTC. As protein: CASSLGPTPSGANVLTF.

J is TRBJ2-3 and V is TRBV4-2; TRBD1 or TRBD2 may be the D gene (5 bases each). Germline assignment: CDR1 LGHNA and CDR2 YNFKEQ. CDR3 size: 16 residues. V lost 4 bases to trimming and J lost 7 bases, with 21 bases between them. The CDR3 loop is CASSLLRDPGIHTQYF. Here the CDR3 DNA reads TGTGCCAGCAGCCTGCTCCGGGACCCAGGGATTCATACGCAGTATTTT.

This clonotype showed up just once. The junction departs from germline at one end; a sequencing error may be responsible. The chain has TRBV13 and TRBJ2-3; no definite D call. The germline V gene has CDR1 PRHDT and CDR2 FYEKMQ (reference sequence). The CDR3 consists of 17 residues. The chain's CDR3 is CASSPKMGNSFTDMQYF. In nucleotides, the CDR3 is TGTGCCAGCAGCCCGAAAATGGGGAACTCCTTCACAGATATGCAGTATTTT.

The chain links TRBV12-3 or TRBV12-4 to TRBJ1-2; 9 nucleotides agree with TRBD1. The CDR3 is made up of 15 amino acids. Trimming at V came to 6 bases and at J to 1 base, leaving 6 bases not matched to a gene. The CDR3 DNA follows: TGTGCCAGCAGCGACAGGGGGACCGGTAACTATGGCTACACCTTC. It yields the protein CASSDRGTGNYGYTF.

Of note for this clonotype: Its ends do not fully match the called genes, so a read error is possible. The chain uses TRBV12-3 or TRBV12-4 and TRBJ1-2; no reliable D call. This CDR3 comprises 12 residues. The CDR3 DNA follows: TGTACCAGCAGTTCTGGACGGTATGGCTACACCTTC. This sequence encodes CTSSSGRYGYTF.

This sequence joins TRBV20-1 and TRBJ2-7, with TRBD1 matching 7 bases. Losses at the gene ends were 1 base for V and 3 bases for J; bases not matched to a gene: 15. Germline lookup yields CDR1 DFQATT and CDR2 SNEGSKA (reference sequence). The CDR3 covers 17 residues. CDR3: CSARGSYWSTGDYEQYF. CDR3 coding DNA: TGCAGTGCTAGAGGCTCCTATTGGTCAACAGGGGACTACGAGCAGTACTTC.

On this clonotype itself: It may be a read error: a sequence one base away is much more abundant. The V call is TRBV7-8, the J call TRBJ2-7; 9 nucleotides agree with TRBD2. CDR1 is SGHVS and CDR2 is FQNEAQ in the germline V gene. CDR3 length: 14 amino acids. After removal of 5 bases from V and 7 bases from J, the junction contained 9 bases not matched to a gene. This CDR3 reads CASSDSGSYNEQYF. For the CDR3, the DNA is TGTGCCAGCAGCGATAGCGGGAGTTACAATGAGCAGTACTTC.

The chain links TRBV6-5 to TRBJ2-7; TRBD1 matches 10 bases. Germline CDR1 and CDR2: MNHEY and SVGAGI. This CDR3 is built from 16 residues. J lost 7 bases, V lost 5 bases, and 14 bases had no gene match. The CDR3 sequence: CASSTSTGGFYNEQYF. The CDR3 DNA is TGTGCCAGCAGTACCTCGACAGGGGGCTTCTACAATGAGCAGTACTTC.

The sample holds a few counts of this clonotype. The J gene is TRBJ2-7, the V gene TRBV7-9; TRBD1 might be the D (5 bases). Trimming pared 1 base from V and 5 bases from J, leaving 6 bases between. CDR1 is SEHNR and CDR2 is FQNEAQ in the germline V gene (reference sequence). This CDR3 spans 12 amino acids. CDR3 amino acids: CASSLGRDEQYF. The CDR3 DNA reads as TGTGCCAGCAGCTTAGGCAGGGACGAGCAGTACTTC.

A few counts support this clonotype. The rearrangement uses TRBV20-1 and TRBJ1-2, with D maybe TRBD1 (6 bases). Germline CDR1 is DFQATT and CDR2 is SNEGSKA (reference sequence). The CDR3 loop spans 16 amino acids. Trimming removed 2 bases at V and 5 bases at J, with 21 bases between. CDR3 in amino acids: CSARFGTPTLRYGYTF. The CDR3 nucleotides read TGCAGTGCTAGATTCGGGACACCTACCCTTCGGTATGGCTACACCTTC.

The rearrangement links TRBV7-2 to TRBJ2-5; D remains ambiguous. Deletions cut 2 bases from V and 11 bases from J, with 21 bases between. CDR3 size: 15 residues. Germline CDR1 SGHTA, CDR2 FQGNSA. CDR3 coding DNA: TGTGCCAGCAGCTTAAGGACCCAGTCTTTCAATGAGCAGTACTTC. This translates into CASSLRTQSFNEQYF.

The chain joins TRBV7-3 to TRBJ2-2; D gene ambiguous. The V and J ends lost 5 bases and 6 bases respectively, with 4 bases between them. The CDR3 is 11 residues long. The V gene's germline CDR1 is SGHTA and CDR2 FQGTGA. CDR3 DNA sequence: TGTGCCAGCAGCGACGCCGGGGAGCTGTTTTTT. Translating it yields CASSDAGELFF.

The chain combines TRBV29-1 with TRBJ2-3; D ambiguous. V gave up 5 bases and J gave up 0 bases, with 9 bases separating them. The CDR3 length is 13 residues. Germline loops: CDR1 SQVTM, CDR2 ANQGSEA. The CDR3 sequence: CSVRRGSTDTQYF. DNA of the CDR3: TGCAGCGTTCGGCGCGGTAGCACAGATACGCAGTATTTT.

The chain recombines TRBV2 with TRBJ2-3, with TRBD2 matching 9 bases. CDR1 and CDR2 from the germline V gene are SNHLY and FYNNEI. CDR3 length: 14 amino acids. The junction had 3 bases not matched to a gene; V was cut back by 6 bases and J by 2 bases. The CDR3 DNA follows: TGTGCCAGCAGCGCGGGGGGGGACACAGATACGCAGTATTTT. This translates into CASSAGGDTDTQYF.

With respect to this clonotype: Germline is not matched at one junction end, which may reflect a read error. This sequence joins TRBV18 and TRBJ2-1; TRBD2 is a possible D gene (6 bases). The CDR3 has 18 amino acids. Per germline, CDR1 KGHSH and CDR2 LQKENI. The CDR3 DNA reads TGTGCCAGCTCACTCAACTCCGCCTTAGCGGCCTCCCACAATGAGCAGTTCTTC. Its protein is CASSLNSALAASHNEQFF.

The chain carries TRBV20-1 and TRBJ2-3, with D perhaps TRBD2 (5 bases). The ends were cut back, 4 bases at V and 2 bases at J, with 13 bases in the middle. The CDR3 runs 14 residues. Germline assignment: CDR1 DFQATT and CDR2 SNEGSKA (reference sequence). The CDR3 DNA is TGCAGTGCTACGGACTCGGGTCACACAGATACGCAGTATTTT. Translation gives CSATDSGHTDTQYF.

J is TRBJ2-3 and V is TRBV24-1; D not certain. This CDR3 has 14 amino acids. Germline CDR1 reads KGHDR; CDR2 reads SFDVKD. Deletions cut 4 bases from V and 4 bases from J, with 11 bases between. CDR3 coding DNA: TGTGCCACCAGTGACCCCAGAGTGCCAGATACGCAGTATTTT. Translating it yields CATSDPRVPDTQYF.

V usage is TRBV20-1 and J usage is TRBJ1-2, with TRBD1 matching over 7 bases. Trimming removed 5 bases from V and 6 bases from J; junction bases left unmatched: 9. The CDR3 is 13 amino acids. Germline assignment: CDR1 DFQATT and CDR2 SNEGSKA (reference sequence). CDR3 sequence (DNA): TGCAGTGCTCCCCACGACAGGGTAAATGGCTACACCTTC. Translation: CSAPHDRVNGYTF.

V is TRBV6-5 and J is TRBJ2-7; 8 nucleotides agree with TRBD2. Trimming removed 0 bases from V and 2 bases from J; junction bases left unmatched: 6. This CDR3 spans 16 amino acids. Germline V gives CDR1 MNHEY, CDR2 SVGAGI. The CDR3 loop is CASSYSRGGRPYEQYF. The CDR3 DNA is TGTGCCAGCAGTTACTCTCGCGGGGGGCGGCCCTACGAGCAGTACTTC.